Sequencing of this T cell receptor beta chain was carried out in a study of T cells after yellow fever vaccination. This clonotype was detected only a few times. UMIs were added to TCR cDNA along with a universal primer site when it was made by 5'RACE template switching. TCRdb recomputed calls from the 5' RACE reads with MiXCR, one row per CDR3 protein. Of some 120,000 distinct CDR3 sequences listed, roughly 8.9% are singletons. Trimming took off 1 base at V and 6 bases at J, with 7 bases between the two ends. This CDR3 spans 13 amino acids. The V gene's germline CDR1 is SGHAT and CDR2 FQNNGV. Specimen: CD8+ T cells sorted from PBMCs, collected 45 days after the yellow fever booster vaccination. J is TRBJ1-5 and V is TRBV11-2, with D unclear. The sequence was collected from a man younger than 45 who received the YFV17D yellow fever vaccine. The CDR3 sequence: CASSLGPAQPQHF. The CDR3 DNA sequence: TGTGCCAGCAGCTTAGGACCAGCTCAGCCCCAGCATTTT. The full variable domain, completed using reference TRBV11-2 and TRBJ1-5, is EAGVAQSPRYKIIEKRQSVAFWCNPISGHATLYWYQQILGQGPKLLIQFQNNGVVDDSQLPKDRFSAERLKGVDSTLKIQPAKLEDSAVYLCASSLGPAQPQHFGDGTRLSIL.